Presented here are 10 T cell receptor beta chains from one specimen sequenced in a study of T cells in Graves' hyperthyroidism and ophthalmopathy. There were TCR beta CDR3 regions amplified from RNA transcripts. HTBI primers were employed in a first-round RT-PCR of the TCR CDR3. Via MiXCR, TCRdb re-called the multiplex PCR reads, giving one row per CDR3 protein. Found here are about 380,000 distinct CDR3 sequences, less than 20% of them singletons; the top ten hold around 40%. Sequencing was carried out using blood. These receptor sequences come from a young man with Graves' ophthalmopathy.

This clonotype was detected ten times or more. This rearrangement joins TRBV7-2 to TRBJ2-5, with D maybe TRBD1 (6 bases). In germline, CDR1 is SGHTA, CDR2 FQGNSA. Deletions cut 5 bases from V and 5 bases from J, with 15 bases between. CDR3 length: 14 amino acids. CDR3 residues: CASSLEQGPETQYF. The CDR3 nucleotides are TGTGCCAGCAGCCTCGAACAGGGCCCGGAGACCCAGTACTTC.

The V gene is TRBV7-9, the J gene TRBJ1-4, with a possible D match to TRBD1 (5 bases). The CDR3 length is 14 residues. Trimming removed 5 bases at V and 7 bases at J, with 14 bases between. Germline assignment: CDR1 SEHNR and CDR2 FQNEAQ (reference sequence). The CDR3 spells CASSETGLGEKLFF. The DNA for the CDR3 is TGTGCCAGCAGCGAAACGGGGCTCGGTGAAAAACTGTTTTTT.

In DNA, the CDR3 is TGTGCCAGCAGCCCTCGCTGGGGTCAGGTGGATGCAGATACGCAGTATTTT. Its translation: CASSPRWGQVDADTQYF. The chain has TRBV3-1 and TRBJ2-3; D remains ambiguous. The CDR3 sequence is 17 residues long. The germline CDR1 and CDR2 sequences are LGHDT and YNNKEL (reference sequence). V was shortened by 4 bases and J by 4 bases, with 21 bases between the two germline ends.

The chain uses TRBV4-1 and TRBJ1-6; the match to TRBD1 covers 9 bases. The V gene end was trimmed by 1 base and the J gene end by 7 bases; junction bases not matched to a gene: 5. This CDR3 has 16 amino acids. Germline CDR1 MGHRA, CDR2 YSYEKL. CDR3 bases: TGCGCCAGCAGCCAAGCCACGACAGGGGGAAATTCACCCCTCCACTTT. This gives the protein CASSQATTGGNSPLHF.

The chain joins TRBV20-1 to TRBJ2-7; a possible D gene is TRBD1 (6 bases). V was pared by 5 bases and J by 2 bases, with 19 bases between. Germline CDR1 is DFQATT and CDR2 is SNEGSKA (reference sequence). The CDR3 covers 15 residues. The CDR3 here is CSALGSGDTTYEQYF. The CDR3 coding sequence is TGCAGTGCTCTTGGGTCAGGGGATACAACCTACGAGCAGTACTTC.

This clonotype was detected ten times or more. DNA of the CDR3: TGTGCCACCAGAGAACTAATCGGGGGGTGGGCTGAAGCTTTCTTT. Its translation: CATRELIGGWAEAFF. The chain employs TRBV24-1 and TRBJ1-1, with D possibly being TRBD1 (5 bases). In germline, CDR1 is KGHDR, CDR2 SFDVKD. The CDR3 runs 15 residues. V gave up 7 bases and J gave up 6 bases, with 20 bases separating them.

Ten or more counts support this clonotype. The CDR3 region is CASSSGQGFGYTF. CDR3 sequence (DNA): TGTGCCAGCAGCAGCGGCCAGGGGTTTGGCTACACCTTC. V gene TRBV3-1 combines with J gene TRBJ1-2; tentative D call: TRBD1 (6 bases). V was cut by 5 bases and J by 7 bases, with 14 bases left in between. CDR3 length: 13 amino acids. CDR1 and CDR2 (germline): LGHDT, YNNKEL (reference sequence).

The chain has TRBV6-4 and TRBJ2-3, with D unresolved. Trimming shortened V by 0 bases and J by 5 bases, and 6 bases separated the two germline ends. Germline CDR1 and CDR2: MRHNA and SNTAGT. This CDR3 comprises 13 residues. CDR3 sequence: CASSDSGIDTQYF. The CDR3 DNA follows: TGTGCCAGCAGTGACTCGGGAATAGATACGCAGTATTTT.

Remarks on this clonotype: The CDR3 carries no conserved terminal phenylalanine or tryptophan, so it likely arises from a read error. CDR3 bases: TGTGCCAGCAGTTTATTAAGCAGGGCCTACGAGCAGTACCTC. Translation gives CASSLLSRAYEQYL. V usage is TRBV28 and J usage is TRBJ2-7; D possibly corresponds to TRBD1 (5 bases). Germline V CDR1 and CDR2: MDHEN, SYDVKM. V lost 1 base to trimming and J lost 2 bases, with 9 bases between them. The CDR3 has 14 residues.

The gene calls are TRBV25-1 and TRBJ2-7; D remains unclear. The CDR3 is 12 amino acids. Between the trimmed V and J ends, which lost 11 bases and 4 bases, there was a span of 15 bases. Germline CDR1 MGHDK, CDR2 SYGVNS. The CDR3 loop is CAGTYGLYEQYF. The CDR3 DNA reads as TGTGCCGGCACCTACGGATTATACGAGCAGTACTTC.